A selection of T cell receptor beta chains follows, all from one sample in a study of T cells in Graves' hyperthyroidism and ophthalmopathy. TCRdb reanalysed the multiplex PCR reads using MiXCR and keeps one entry per CDR3 protein. Among 350,000 to 450,000 distinct CDR3 sequences listed, approximately 15% were seen once. Sequencing was carried out using blood. The receptors shown here come from a woman aged 60-75 years with Graves' hyperthyroidism. The conserved cysteine and the conserved F or W are not part of the CDR3 here. Clone size is given for some rows only: seen once, a few or many times, or a class if the clone is expanded.

v_gene,abundance,CDR3aa
TRBV11-1,many,ASNTPPGGSYNEQF
TRBV6-1,few,ASSPRVETQY
TRBV30,many,AWSLNTEAF
TRBV6-2/TRBV6-3,NA,ASRSGTGDEKLF
TRBV2,many,ASSAWTAENFGYT
TRBV11-2,many,ASSLIDPGKYGYT
TRBV24-1,many,ATRGDRGHPDTQY
TRBV4-2,many,ASSQGVTGQVNNEQF
TRBV7-2,NA,ASSLWGARPGELF
TRBV19,many,ASRVRGGPTDTQY
TRBV29-1,many,SVEDDPTGYGYT